The source of this TCR beta chain is a study of blood T cell repertoires in COVID-19. Clones were sequenced by immunoSEQ multiplex PCR, and TCRdb holds only the in-frame ones, with some missing. The data show 130,000 to 150,000 clones, about 83% seen once. Trimming cost V 10 bases and J 6 bases; bases outside gene matches: 7. Germline CDR1 SNHLY, CDR2 FYNNEI. There are 13 residues in the CDR3. Cohort allocation depended upon clinical history that participants reported. The sequencing sample was made of PBMCs or T cells enriched from blood (not recorded which). The clonotype was recovered from a woman aged 45 to 65 who had been exposed to COVID-19. The chain joins TRBV2 to TRBJ2-7; TRBD2 matches 12 bases. The CDR3 protein is CATIRLAGAEQYF. The DNA of the CDR3 is TGTGCCACCATCAGACTAGCGGGGGCCGAGCAGTACTTC.